The clone carrying this T cell receptor beta chain came up once. These data come from a study of shared clonotypes between healthy human individuals. Assay: immunoSEQ multiplex PCR; the TCRdb copy retains only in-frame clones and omits some. The repertoire includes about 680,000 clones, roughly 70% of them detected once, and around 1.6% sits in the top ten. The trim removed 6 bases at V and 0 bases at J, leaving 5 bases unmatched. The CDR3 sequence is 15 residues long. CDR1 and CDR2 from the germline V gene are LNHDA and SQIVND (reference sequence). The receptor was isolated from a young woman in good health. V usage is TRBV19 and J usage is TRBJ1-3, with 7 bases lining up with TRBD1. The sequenced sample consisted of memory CD4+ T cells sorted from blood. The subset here: CD45RA-negative fraction. The CDR3 reads CASRKQGNSGNTIYF. In nucleotides, the CDR3 is TGTGCCAGTAGAAAACAGGGGAACTCTGGAAACACCATATATTTT.